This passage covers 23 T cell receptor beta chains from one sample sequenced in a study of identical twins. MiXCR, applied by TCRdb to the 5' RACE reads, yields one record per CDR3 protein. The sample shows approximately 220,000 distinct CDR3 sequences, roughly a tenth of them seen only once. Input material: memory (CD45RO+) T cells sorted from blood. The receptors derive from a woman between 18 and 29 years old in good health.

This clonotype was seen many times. The CDR3 region has the DNA TGTGCCAGCAATAGGGGTGATGGCTACACCTTC. Translated: CASNRGDGYTF. The rearrangement links TRBV2 to TRBJ1-2; a possible D gene is TRBD1 (5 bases). This CDR3 contains 11 residues. Trimming removed 7 bases at V and 6 bases at J, with 9 bases between. Germline V CDR1 and CDR2: SNHLY, FYNNEI.

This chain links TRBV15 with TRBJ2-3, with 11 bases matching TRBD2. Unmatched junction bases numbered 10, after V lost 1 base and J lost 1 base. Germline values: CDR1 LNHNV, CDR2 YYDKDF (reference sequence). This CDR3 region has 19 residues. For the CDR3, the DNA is TGTGCCACCAGCAGAGTTAGAACTCTAGCGGGGGGAGGCACAGATACGCAGTATTTT. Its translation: CATSRVRTLAGGGTDTQYF.

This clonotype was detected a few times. The CDR3 nucleotides read TGTGCCAGCAGCCAAGGAGTATATGGCACTGAAGCTTTCTTT. As protein: CASSQGVYGTEAFF. The chain links TRBV3-1 to TRBJ1-1; D is unresolved. The V and J ends lost 1 base and 4 bases respectively, with 10 bases between them. Germline CDR1 LGHDT, CDR2 YNNKEL (reference sequence). There are 14 residues in the CDR3.

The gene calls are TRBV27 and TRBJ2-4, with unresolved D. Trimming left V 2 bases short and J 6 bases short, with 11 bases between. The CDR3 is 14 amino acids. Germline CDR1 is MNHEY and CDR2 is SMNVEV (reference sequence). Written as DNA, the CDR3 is TGTGCCAGCAGTTTAAGGATCCCAGGAAACATTCAGTACTTC. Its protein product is CASSLRIPGNIQYF.

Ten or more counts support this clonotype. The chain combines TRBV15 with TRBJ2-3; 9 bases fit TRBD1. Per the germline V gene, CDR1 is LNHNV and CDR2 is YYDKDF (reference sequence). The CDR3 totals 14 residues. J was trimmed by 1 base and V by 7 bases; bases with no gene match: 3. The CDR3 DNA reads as TGTGCCACCACCCGGGACAGGGGCACAGATACGCAGTATTTT. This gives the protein CATTRDRGTDTQYF.

The CDR3 loop reads CASSESGDRGKDYGYTF. The CDR3, as DNA: TGCGCCAGCAGTGAGTCGGGAGACAGGGGGAAAGACTATGGCTACACCTTC. The chain has TRBV10-2 and TRBJ1-2; the match to TRBD1 covers 9 bases. The V and J ends lost 0 bases and 3 bases, in that order; junction bases with no gene match: 8. The V gene's germline CDR1 is WSHSY and CDR2 SAAADI. The CDR3 is 17 amino acids.

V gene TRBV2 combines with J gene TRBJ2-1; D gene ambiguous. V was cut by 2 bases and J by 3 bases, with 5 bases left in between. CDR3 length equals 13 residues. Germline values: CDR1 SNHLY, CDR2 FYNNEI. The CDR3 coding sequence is TGTGCCAGCAGTGAACTAGTCTACAATGAGCAGTTCTTC. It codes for CASSELVYNEQFF.

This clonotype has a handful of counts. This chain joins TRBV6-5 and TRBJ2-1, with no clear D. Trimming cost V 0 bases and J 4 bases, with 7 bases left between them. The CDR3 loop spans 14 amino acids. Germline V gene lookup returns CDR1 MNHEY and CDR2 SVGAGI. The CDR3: CASSYSSPYNEQFF. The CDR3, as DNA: TGTGCCAGCAGTTACTCCTCCCCATACAATGAGCAGTTCTTC.

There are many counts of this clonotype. The chain's CDR3 is CASSRSSYNSPLHF. As DNA, the CDR3 is TGTGCCAGCAGCCGGAGCTCCTATAATTCACCCCTCCACTTT. V gene TRBV3-1 combines with J gene TRBJ1-6; D is uncertain. CDR1 is LGHDT and CDR2 is YNNKEL in the germline V gene (reference sequence). V gave up 4 bases and J gave up 0 bases, with 4 bases separating them. CDR3 length equals 14 residues.

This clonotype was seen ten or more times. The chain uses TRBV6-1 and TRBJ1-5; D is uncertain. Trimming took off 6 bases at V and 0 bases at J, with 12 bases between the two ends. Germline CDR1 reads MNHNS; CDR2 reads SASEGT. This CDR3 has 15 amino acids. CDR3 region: CASRPTVISNQPQHF. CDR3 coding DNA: TGTGCCAGCAGGCCGACGGTGATTAGCAATCAGCCCCAGCATTTT.

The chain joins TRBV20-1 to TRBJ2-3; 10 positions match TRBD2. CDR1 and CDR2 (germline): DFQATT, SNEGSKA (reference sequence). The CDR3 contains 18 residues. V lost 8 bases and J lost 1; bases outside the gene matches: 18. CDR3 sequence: CSLPRTSGAPSGTDTQYF. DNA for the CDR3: TGCAGTCTTCCTAGGACTAGCGGAGCCCCCTCTGGCACAGATACGCAGTATTTT.

The CDR3 loop is CASSQEKIGELFF. In DNA, the CDR3 is TGCGCCAGCAGCCAAGAGAAGATTGGGGAGCTGTTTTTT. The chain uses TRBV4-3 and TRBJ2-2; no reliable D call. V was shortened by 0 bases and J by 8 bases, with 7 bases between the two germline ends. CDR1 and CDR2 (germline): LGHNA, YSLEER. CDR3 length: 13 amino acids.

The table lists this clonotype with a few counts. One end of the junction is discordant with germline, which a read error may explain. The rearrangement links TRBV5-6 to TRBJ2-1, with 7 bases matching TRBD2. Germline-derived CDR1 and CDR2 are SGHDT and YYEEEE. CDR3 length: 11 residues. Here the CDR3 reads CASSLGTREDF. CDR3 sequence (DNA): TGTGCCAGCAGCTTGGGGACTAGGGAAGACTTC.

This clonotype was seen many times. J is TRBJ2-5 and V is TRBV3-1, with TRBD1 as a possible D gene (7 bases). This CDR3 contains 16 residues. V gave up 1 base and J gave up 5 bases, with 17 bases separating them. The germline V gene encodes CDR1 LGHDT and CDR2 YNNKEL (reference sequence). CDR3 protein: CASSQGRGRGTETQYF. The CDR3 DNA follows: TGTGCCAGCAGCCAAGGGCGGGGCAGGGGGACGGAGACCCAGTACTTC.

The CDR3 spells CASSSTGLAETQYF. The CDR3 DNA is TGTGCCAGCAGCTCAACAGGACTAGCGGAGACCCAGTACTTC. The chain employs TRBV7-7 and TRBJ2-5; 9 bases match TRBD2. Per germline, CDR1 SSHAT and CDR2 FNYEAQ (reference sequence). V lost 4 bases to trimming and J lost 5 bases; unmatched junction nucleotides: 5. The CDR3 is 14 residues long. Drawing the rest from reference TRBV7-7 and TRBJ2-5, the complete variable domain is GAGVSQSPRYKVTKRGQDVTLRCDPISSHATLYWYQQALGQGPEFLTYFNYEAQPDKSGLPSDRFSAERPEGSISTLTIQRTEQRDSAMYRCASSSTGLAETQYFGPGTRLLVL.

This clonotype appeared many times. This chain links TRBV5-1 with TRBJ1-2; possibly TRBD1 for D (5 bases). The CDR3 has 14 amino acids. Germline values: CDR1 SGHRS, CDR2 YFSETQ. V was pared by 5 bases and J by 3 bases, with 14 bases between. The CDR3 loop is CASRSGRGDYGYTF. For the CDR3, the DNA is TGCGCCAGCAGATCCGGGAGAGGGGACTATGGCTACACCTTC.

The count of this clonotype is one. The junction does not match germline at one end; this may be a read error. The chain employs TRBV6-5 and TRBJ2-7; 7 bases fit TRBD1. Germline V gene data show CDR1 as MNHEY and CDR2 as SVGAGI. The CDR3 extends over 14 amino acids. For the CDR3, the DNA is TGTGCCAGCAGCTTAACTACAGGGGCCTACGTGCAGTACTTC. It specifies CASSLTTGAYVQYF.

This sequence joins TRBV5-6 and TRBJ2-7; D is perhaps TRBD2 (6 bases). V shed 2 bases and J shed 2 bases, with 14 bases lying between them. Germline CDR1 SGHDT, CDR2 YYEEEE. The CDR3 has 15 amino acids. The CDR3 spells CASSFRGFKAYEQYF. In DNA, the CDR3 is TGTGCCAGCAGCTTTCGGGGGTTTAAGGCCTACGAGCAGTACTTC. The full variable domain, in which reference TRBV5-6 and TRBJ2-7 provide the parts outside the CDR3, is DAGVTQSPTHLIKTRGQQVTLRCSPKSGHDTVSWYQQALGQGPQFIFQYYEEEERQRGNFPDRFSGHQFPNYSSELNVNALLLGDSALYLCASSFRGFKAYEQYFGPGTRLTVT.

CDR3 amino acids: CASSSGAPPYEQYF. The CDR3 DNA is TGTGCCAGCAGTTCGGGGGCGCCTCCATACGAGCAGTACTTC. This chain connects TRBV6-5 to TRBJ2-7; the D gene could be TRBD1 or TRBD2 (6 bases each). Per germline, CDR1 MNHEY and CDR2 SVGAGI. V dropped 4 bases and J dropped 4 bases, with 14 bases sitting between them. The CDR3 is 14 amino acids.

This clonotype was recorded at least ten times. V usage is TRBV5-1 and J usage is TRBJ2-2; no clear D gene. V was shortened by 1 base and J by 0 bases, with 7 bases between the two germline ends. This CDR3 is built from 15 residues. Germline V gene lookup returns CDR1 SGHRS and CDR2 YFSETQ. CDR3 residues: CASSLRVTNTGELFF. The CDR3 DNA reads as TGCGCCAGCAGCTTGCGGGTAACGAACACCGGGGAGCTGTTTTTT.

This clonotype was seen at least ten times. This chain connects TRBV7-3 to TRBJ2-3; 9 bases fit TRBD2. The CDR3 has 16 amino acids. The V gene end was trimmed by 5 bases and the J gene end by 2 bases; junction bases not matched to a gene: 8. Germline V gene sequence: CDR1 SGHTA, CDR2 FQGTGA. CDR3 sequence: CASSPTLAGSTDTQYF. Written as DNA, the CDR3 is TGTGCCAGCAGCCCCACCCTAGCGGGGTCCACAGATACGCAGTATTTT.

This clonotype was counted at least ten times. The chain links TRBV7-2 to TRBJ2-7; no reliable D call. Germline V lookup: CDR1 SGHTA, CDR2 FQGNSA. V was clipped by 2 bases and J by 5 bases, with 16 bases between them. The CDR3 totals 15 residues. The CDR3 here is CASSLRSLYTDEQYF. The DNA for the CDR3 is TGTGCCAGCAGCTTACGAAGCCTCTATACAGACGAGCAGTACTTC.

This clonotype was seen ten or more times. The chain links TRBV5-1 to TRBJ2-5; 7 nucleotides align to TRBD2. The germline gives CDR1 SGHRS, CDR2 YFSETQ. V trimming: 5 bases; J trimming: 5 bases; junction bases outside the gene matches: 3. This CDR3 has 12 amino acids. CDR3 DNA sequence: TGCGCCAGCAGTTTCGGGAGGGAGACCCAGTACTTC. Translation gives CASSFGRETQYF.